Listed below are T cell receptor beta chains from one sample, sequenced in a study of T cells after posttransplantation cyclophosphamide. Method: immunoSEQ multiplex PCR; TCRdb's copy keeps in-frame clones and lacks some. This table holds some 66,000 clones, around 95% found once. Sample: PBMCs. These receptors came from a woman aged 25 to 39 in good health and a related stem cell transplant donor. Both conserved end residues are part of each CDR3. A D gene is named only where the DNA matches it firmly. Some rows have no size entry. The others give once, few or many, or a class for an expanded clone.

clone_size,d_call,j_call,v_call,cdr3_aa,cdr3_nt
NA,NA,TRBJ2-5,TRBV11-3,CASSLDAGWETQYF,TGTGCCAGCAGCTTAGATGCTGGATGGGAGACCCAGTACTTC
NA,NA,TRBJ1-2,TRBV29-1,CSVPGEAGDTF,TGCAGCGTTCCAGGGGAGGCTGGCGACACCTTC
NA,TRBD1,TRBJ2-7,TRBV6-5,CASRHPRQGANEQYF,TGTGCCAGCAGGCACCCAAGGCAGGGGGCCAACGAGCAGTACTTC
NA,NA,TRBJ2-7,TRBV18,CASSDPGPYEQYF,TGTGCCAGCTCGGACCCGGGTCCATACGAGCAGTACTTC
NA,TRBD2,TRBJ2-1,TRBV7-7,CASSPLASGGTEQFF,TGTGCCAGCAGCCCATTGGCTAGCGGGGGTACTGAGCAGTTCTTC
NA,TRBD1,TRBJ1-1,TRBV7-9,CASSHTTGGTEAFF,TGTGCCAGCAGCCATACGACAGGGGGCACTGAAGCTTTCTTT
once,TRBD1,TRBJ1-4,TRBV2,CASSQTGRYEKLFF,TGTGCCAGCAGTCAGACAGGGAGGTATGAAAAACTGTTTTTT
NA,NA,TRBJ2-1,TRBV19,CASSIARLGGEQFF,TGTGCCAGTAGTATCGCCCGTTTGGGCGGCGAGCAGTTCTTC
NA,NA,TRBJ2-3,TRBV5-4,CASSDPGHSTDTQYF,TGTGCCAGCAGCGACCCGGGACATTCCACAGATACGCAGTATTTT
NA,TRBD1,TRBJ2-3,TRBV13,CASSLGGTGGGNTQYF,TGTGCCAGCAGCTTAGGGGGGACAGGGGGCGGGAATACGCAGTATTTT